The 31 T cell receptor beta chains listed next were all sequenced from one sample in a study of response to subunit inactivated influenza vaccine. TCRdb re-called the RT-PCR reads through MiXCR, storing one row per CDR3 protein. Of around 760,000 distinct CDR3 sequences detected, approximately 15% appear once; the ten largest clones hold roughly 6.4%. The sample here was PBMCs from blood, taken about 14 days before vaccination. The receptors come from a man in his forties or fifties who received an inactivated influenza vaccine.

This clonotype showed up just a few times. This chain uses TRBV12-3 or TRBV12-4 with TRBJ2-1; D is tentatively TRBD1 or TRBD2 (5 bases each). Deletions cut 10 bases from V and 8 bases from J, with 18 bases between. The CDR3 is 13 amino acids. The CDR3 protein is CATTIAGTHEQFF. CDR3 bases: TGTGCCACCACAATAGCAGGGACCCATGAGCAGTTCTTC.

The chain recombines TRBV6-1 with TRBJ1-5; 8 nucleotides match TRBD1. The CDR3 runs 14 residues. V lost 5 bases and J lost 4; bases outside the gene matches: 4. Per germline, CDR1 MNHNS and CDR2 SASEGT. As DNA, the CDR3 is TGTGCCAGCAGTAGGACAGGGCTTAATCAGCCCCAGCATTTT. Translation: CASSRTGLNQPQHF.

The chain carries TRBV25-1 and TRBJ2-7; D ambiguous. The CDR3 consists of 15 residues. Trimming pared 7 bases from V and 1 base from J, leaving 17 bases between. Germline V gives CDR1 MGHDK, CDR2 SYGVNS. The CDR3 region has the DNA TGTGCCAGCACCTCTCCTGACACGAGGTCCTACGAGCAGTACTTC. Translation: CASTSPDTRSYEQYF.

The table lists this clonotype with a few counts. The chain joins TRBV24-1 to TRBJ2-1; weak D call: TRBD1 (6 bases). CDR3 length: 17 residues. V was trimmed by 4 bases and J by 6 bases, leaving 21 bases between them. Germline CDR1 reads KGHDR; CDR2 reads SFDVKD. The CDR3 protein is CATSEPSGGPSSNEQFF. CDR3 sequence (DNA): TGTGCCACCAGTGAACCTTCTGGGGGCCCTTCTAGCAATGAGCAGTTCTTC.

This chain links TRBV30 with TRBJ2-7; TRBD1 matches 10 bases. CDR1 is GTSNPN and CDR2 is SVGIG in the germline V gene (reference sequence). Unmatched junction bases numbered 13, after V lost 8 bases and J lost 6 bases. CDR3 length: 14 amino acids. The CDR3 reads CAVLDRGHRFEQYF. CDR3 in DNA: TGTGCCGTACTCGACAGGGGGCACCGCTTCGAGCAGTACTTC.

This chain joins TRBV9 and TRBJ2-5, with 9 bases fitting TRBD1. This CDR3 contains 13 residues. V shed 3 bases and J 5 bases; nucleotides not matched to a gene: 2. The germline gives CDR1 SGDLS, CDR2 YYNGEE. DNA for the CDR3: TGTGCCAGCAGCGCAGGACAGGGGGAGACCCAGTACTTC. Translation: CASSAGQGETQYF.

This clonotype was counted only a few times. CDR3 sequence: CASSQDIRGGYTF. The CDR3 coding sequence is TGTGCCAGCAGCCAAGATATCCGAGGAGGCTACACCTTC. The chain carries TRBV14 and TRBJ1-2; D is ambiguous. Germline V CDR1 and CDR2: SGHDN, FVKESK. This CDR3 spans 13 amino acids. With 0 bases removed from V and 8 bases from J, the gap between germline ends came to 10 bases.

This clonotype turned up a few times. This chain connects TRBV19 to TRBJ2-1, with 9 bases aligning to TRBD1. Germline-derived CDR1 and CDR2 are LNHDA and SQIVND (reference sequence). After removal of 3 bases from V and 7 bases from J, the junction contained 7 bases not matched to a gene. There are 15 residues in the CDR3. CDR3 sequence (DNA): TGTGCCAGTAGTATCGGGACAGGGCGAGGGAATGAGCAGTTCTTC. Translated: CASSIGTGRGNEQFF.

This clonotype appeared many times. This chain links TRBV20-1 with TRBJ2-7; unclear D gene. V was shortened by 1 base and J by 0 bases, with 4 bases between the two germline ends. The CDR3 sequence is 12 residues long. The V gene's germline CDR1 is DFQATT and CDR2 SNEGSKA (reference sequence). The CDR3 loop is CSARVSSYEQYF. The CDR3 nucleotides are TGCAGTGCTAGAGTAAGCTCCTACGAGCAGTACTTC.

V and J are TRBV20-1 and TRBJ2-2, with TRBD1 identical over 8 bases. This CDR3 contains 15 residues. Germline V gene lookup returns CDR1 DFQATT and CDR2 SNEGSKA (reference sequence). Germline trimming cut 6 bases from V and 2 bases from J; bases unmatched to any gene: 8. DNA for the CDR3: TGCAGTGCCAGGGGGCAGGGGCTCAACACCGGGGAGCTGTTTTTT. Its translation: CSARGQGLNTGELFF.

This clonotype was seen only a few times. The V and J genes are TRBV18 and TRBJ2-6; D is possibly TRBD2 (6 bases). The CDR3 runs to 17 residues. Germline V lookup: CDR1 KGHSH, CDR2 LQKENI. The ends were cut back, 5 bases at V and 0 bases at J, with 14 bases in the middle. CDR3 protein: CASSGGTADSGANVLTF. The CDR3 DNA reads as TGTGCCAGCTCAGGGGGGACGGCCGACTCTGGGGCCAACGTCCTGACTTTC.

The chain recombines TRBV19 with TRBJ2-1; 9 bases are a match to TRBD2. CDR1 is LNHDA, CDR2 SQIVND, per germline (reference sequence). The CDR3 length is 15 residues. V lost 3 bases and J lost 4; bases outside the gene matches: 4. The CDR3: CASSIALAGYNEQFF. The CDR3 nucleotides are TGTGCCAGTAGTATTGCCCTAGCGGGATACAATGAGCAGTTCTTC.

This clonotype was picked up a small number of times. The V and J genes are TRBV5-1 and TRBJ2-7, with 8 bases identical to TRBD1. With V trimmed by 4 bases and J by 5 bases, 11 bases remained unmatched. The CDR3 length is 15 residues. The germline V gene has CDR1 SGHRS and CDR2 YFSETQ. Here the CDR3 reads CASSNQGAWSDEQYF. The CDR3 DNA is TGCGCCAGCAGCAACCAGGGGGCCTGGTCGGACGAGCAGTACTTC.

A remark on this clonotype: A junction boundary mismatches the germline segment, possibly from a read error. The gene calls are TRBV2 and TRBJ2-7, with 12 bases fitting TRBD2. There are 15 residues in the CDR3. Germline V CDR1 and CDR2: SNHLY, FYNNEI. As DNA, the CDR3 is TGTGCCAGCAGTGACGGACTAGCGGGACCCTACGAGAAGTACTTC. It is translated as CASSDGLAGPYEKYF.

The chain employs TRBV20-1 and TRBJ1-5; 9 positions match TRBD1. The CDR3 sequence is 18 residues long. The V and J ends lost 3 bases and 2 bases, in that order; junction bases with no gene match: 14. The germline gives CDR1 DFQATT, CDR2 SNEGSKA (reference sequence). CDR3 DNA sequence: TGCAGTGCTAGGGCTCCGGGACAGGGATTGTTGGGCAATCAGCCCCAGCATTTT. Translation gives CSARAPGQGLLGNQPQHF.

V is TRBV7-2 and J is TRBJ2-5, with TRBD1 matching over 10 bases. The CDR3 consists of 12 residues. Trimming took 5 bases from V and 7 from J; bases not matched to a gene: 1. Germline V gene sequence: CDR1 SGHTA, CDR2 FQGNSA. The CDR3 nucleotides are TGTGCCAGCAGCGACAGGGGGCCGACCCAGTACTTC. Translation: CASSDRGPTQYF.

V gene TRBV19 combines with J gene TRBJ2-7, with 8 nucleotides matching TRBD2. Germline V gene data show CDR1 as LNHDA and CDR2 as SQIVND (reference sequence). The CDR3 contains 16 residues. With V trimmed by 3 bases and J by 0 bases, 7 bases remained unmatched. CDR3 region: CASSIALAGGSYEQYF. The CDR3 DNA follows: TGTGCCAGTAGTATTGCCCTAGCGGGTGGCTCCTACGAGCAGTACTTC.

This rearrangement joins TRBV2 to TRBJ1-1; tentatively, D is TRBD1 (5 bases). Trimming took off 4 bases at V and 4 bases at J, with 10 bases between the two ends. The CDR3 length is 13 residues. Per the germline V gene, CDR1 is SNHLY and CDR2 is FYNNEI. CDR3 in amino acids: CASSARGTTEAFF. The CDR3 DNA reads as TGTGCCAGCAGTGCGCGGGGGACCACTGAAGCTTTCTTT.

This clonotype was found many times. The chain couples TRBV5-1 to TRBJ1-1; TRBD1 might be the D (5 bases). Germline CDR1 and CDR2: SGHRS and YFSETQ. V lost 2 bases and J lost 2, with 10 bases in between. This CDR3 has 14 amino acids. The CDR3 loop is CASSLTGVNTEAFF. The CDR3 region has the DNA TGCGCCAGCAGCTTAACGGGGGTAAACACTGAAGCTTTCTTT. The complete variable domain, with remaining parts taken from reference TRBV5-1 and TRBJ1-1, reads KAGVTQTPRYLIKTRGQQVTLSCSPISGHRSVSWYQQTPGQGLQFLFEYFSETQRNKGNFPGRFSGRQFSNSRSEMNVSTLELGDSALYLCASSLTGVNTEAFFGQGTRLTVV.

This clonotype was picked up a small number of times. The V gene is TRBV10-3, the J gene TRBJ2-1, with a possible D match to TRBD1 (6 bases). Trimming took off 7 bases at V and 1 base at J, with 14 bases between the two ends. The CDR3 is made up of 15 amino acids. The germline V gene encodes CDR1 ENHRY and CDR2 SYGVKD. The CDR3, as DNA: TGTGCCATCACCGACGGGACATCATCCTACAATGAGCAGTTCTTC. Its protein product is CAITDGTSSYNEQFF.

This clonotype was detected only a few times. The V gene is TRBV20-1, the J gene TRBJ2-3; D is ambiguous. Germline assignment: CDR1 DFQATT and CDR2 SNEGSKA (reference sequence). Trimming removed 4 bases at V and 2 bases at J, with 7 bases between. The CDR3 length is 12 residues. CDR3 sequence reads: CSATRLTDTQYF. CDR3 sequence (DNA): TGCAGTGCTACCAGGCTCACAGATACGCAGTATTTT.

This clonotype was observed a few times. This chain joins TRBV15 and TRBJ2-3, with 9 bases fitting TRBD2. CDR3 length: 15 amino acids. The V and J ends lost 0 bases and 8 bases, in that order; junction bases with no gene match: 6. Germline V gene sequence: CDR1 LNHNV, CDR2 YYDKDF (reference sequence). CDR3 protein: CATSREMGAGGTQYF. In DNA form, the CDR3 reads TGTGCCACCAGCAGAGAGATGGGAGCGGGGGGTACGCAGTATTTT.

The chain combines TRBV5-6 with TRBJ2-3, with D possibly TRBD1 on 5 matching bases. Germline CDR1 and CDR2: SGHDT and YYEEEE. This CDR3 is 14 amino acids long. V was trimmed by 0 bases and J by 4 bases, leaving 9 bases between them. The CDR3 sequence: CASSLVETADTQYF. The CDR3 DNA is TGTGCCAGCAGCTTGGTGGAGACAGCAGATACGCAGTATTTT.

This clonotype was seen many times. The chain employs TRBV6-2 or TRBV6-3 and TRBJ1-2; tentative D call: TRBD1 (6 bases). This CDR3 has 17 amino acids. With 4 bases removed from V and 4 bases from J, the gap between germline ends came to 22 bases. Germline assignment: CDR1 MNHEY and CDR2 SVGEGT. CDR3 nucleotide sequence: TGTGCCAGCAGTTTGTTGACAGGCCACAGGGTTGGCTATGGCTACACCTTC. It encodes CASSLLTGHRVGYGYTF.

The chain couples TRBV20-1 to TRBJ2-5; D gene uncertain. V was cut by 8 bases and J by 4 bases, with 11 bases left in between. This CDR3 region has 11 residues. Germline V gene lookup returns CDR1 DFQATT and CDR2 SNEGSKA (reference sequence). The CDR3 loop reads CSLNPRETQYF. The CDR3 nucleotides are TGCAGTCTTAACCCCCGAGAGACCCAGTACTTC.

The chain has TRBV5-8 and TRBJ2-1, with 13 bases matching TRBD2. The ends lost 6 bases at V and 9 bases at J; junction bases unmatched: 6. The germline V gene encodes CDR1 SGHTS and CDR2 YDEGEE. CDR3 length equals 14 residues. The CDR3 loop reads CASNRLAGGREQFF. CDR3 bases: TGTGCCAGCAACAGACTAGCGGGGGGCCGTGAGCAGTTCTTC.

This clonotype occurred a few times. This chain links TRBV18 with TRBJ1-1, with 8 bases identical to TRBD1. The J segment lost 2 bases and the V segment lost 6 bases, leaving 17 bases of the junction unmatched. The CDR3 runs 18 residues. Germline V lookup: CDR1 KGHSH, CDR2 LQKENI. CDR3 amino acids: CASSRNPGTGQLNTEAFF. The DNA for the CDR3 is TGTGCCAGCTCTCGAAATCCCGGGACAGGACAACTTAACACTGAAGCTTTCTTT.

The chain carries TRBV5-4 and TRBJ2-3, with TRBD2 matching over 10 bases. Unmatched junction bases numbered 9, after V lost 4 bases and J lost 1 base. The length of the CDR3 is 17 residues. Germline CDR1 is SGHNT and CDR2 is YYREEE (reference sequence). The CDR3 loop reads CASSQLGSGGGTDTQYF. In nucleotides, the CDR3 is TGTGCCAGCAGCCAACTTGGGAGCGGGGGGGGCACAGATACGCAGTATTTT. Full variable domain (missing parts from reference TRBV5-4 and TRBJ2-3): ETGVTQSPTHLIKTRGQQVTLRCSSQSGHNTVSWYQQALGQGPQFIFQYYREEENGRGNFPPRFSGLQFPNYSSELNVNALELDDSALYLCASSQLGSGGGTDTQYFGPGTRLTVL.

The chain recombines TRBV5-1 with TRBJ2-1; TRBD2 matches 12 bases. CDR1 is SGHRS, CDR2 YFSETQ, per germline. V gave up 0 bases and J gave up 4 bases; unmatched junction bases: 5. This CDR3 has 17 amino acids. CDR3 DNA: TGCGCCAGCAGCTTGGAAGGACTAGCGGGGAATTACAATGAGCAGTTCTTC. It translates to CASSLEGLAGNYNEQFF.

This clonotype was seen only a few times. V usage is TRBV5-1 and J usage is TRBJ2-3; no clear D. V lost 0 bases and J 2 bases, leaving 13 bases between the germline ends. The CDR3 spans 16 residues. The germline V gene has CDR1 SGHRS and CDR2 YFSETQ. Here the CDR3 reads CASSLAPGPATDTQYF. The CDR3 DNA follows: TGCGCCAGCAGCTTGGCCCCGGGTCCGGCCACAGATACGCAGTATTTT.

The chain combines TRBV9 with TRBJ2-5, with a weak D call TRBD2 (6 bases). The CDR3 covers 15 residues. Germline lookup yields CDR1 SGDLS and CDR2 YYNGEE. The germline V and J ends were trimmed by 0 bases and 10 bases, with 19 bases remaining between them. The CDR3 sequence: CASSVGEALQERQYF. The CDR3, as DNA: TGTGCCAGCAGCGTAGGGGAGGCGCTCCAAGAGCGCCAGTACTTC.